This T cell receptor beta chain was found in a study of Tregs in tolerant kidney transplant recipients. About the study: Related graft donors supplied nonmyeloablative bone marrow transplants, and mixed chimerism was transient.

Concerning this clone: Its cognate antigen is unknown.

Assay used: immunoSEQ multiplex PCR; TCRdb lists only in-frame clones, some missing. The repertoire holds about 110,000 clones, 85% to 90% seen once, with roughly 0.31% in the top ten. Thawed PBMCs were FACS-sorted into unstimulated CD4+CD25+CD127- regulatory T cells, CD4+CD25- non-regulatory cells, CD4 and CD8 cells. This CDR3 contains 16 residues. Germline CDR1 SGDLS, CDR2 YYNGEE. The ends were cut back, 0 bases at V and 0 bases at J, with 11 bases in the middle. Study results and limitations: No direct test of biological reproducibility was done here. Activated donor B cell expansion appeared to reveal the most relevant donor-specific TCRbeta repertoire.

The sequence was collected from a human donor who received a combined kidney and bone marrow transplant. The chain carries TRBV9 and TRBJ2-3; a possible D gene is TRBD2 (6 bases). Sequenced here: CD4+ T cells from blood, sampled before the transplant. In nucleotides, the CDR3 is TGTGCCAGCAGCGTAGGGATCCTAGCGAGCACAGATACGCAGTATTTT. Translated, it gives CASSVGILASTDTQYF.